This is a list of T cell receptor beta chains from one sample in a study of T cells after yellow fever vaccination. TCRdb called the 5' RACE reads again in MiXCR, with one record for every CDR3 protein. This repertoire shows under 400,000 distinct CDR3 sequences, around 13% found once; its top ten account for about 3%. Sample: CD4+ T cells sorted from PBMCs, taken 15 days after the yellow fever booster vaccination. These TCRs come from a man aged 18 to 29 who received the YFV17D yellow fever vaccine. Both conserved end residues are part of each CDR3. A D gene is named only where the DNA matches it firmly. Size tells how often a clone was seen (once, few, many) or the class of an expanded clone, and some rows leave it out.

abundance: -
j_gene: TRBJ1-2
v_gene: TRBV6-2/TRBV6-3
d_gene: -
CDR3aa: CASSYPDRPNYGYTF
CDR3nt: TGTGCCAGCAGTTATCCCGACAGACCTAACTATGGCTACACCTTC

abundance: -
j_gene: TRBJ1-3
v_gene: TRBV5-1
d_gene: -
CDR3aa: CASRDTGSGNTIYF
CDR3nt: TGCGCCAGCCGAGACACAGGGTCCGGAAACACCATATATTTT

abundance: -
j_gene: TRBJ2-3
v_gene: TRBV7-9
d_gene: -
CDR3aa: CASSLVVMSVSTDTQYF
CDR3nt: TGTGCCAGCAGCTTAGTCGTCATGTCTGTGAGCACAGATACGCAGTATTTT

abundance: few
j_gene: TRBJ2-2
v_gene: TRBV5-4
d_gene: TRBD1
CDR3aa: CASSLQGASKAGELFF
CDR3nt: TGTGCCAGCAGCCTTCAGGGGGCATCTAAGGCCGGGGAGCTGTTTTTT

abundance: few
j_gene: TRBJ2-1
v_gene: TRBV12-5
d_gene: -
CDR3aa: CASGLVLTGTQPQFF
CDR3nt: TGTGCTAGTGGTTTGGTACTCACGGGGACTCAACCCCAGTTCTTC

abundance: -
j_gene: TRBJ1-1
v_gene: TRBV15
d_gene: TRBD1
CDR3aa: CATSRSGGTANTEAFF
CDR3nt: TGTGCCACCAGCAGGAGCGGGGGGACAGCGAACACTGAAGCTTTCTTT

abundance: many
j_gene: TRBJ2-5
v_gene: TRBV18
d_gene: TRBD1
CDR3aa: CASSLIGTGAQETQYF
CDR3nt: TGTGCCAGCTCCCTTATAGGGACAGGGGCCCAAGAGACCCAGTACTTC

abundance: few
j_gene: TRBJ1-2
v_gene: TRBV7-9
d_gene: -
CDR3aa: CASSRRGGLSRDYGYTF
CDR3nt: TGTGCCAGCAGCAGGCGGGGCGGATTATCACGAGACTATGGCTACACCTTC

abundance: -
j_gene: TRBJ1-4
v_gene: TRBV20-1
d_gene: -
CDR3aa: CSARREYEKLFF
CDR3nt: TGCAGTGCACGGAGAGAATATGAAAAACTGTTTTTT

abundance: -
j_gene: TRBJ2-3
v_gene: TRBV7-2
d_gene: -
CDR3aa: CASSLSLGQYF
CDR3nt: TGTGCCAGCAGCCTAAGCCTCGGGCAGTATTTT

abundance: -
j_gene: TRBJ2-5
v_gene: TRBV20-1
d_gene: TRBD2
CDR3aa: CSAIGGGRRETQYF
CDR3nt: TGCAGTGCTATTGGCGGGGGGAGGCGGGAGACCCAGTACTTC

abundance: few
j_gene: TRBJ1-1
v_gene: TRBV18
d_gene: -
CDR3aa: CASSPLQSKGTEAFF
CDR3nt: TGTGCCAGCTCACCATTGCAATCGAAGGGCACTGAAGCTTTCTTT

abundance: few
j_gene: TRBJ2-3
v_gene: TRBV11-2
d_gene: TRBD1
CDR3aa: CASSLVRDRGTYF
CDR3nt: TGTGCCAGCAGCTTAGTCCGGGACAGGGGGACGTATTTT

abundance: many
j_gene: TRBJ1-3
v_gene: TRBV3-1
d_gene: -
CDR3aa: CASSHLTAGNTIYF
CDR3nt: TGTGCCAGCAGCCACTTGACGGCTGGAAACACCATATATTTT

abundance: -
j_gene: TRBJ1-5
v_gene: TRBV7-8
d_gene: TRBD1
CDR3aa: CASSSPSDRGRIQPQHF
CDR3nt: TGTGCCAGCAGCTCCCCCTCGGACAGGGGGCGGATTCAGCCCCAGCATTTT

abundance: many
j_gene: TRBJ1-5
v_gene: TRBV2
d_gene: -
CDR3aa: CASSDVGGSDQPQHF
CDR3nt: TGTGCCAGCAGTGATGTCGGGGGTAGTGATCAGCCCCAGCATTTT

abundance: many
j_gene: TRBJ2-7
v_gene: TRBV13
d_gene: -
CDR3aa: CASSLPGPTYEQYF
CDR3nt: TGTGCCAGCAGCTTGCCGGGACCTACCTACGAGCAGTACTTC

abundance: many
j_gene: TRBJ2-1
v_gene: TRBV9
d_gene: TRBD2
CDR3aa: CASSVGLAGYNEQFF
CDR3nt: TGTGCCAGCAGCGTCGGACTAGCGGGGTACAATGAGCAGTTCTTC

abundance: -
j_gene: TRBJ2-5
v_gene: TRBV7-2
d_gene: -
CDR3aa: CASSFEQFGTQYF
CDR3nt: TGTGCCAGCAGCTTCGAACAGTTTGGGACCCAGTACTTC

abundance: few
j_gene: TRBJ1-2
v_gene: TRBV11-2
d_gene: TRBD1
CDR3aa: CASRSDRGRRNGYTF
CDR3nt: TGTGCCAGCAGATCCGACAGGGGCCGGAGGAATGGCTACACCTTC

abundance: -
j_gene: TRBJ2-7
v_gene: TRBV20-1
d_gene: TRBD2
CDR3aa: CSARVGLAGLLEQYF
CDR3nt: TGCAGTGCTAGAGTGGGACTAGCGGGGCTCCTCGAGCAGTACTTC

abundance: -
j_gene: TRBJ2-7
v_gene: TRBV2
d_gene: -
CDR3aa: CASSGDSGQGQYF
CDR3nt: TGTGCCAGCAGTGGTGACAGCGGCCAGGGGCAGTACTTC

abundance: few
j_gene: TRBJ1-6
v_gene: TRBV4-3
d_gene: TRBD1
CDR3aa: CASSQNPGQGNSPLHF
CDR3nt: TGCGCCAGCAGCCAAAACCCTGGACAGGGGAATTCACCCCTCCACTTT

abundance: -
j_gene: TRBJ1-5
v_gene: TRBV4-2
d_gene: TRBD1
CDR3aa: CASSQVGQGIEPQHF
CDR3nt: TGTGCCAGCAGCCAAGTGGGACAGGGGATAGAGCCCCAGCATTTT

abundance: -
j_gene: TRBJ2-1
v_gene: TRBV10-3
d_gene: -
CDR3aa: CAISGDGGNEQFF
CDR3nt: TGTGCCATCAGTGGGGACGGTGGGAATGAGCAGTTCTTC

abundance: -
j_gene: TRBJ2-1
v_gene: TRBV7-2
d_gene: -
CDR3aa: CASSSADSYNEQFF
CDR3nt: TGTGCCAGCAGCTCGGCCGACAGTTACAATGAGCAGTTCTTC

abundance: few
j_gene: TRBJ2-5
v_gene: TRBV6-2/TRBV6-3
d_gene: -
CDR3aa: CASSYSWDFGETQYF
CDR3nt: TGTGCCAGCAGTTACTCCTGGGACTTTGGGGAGACCCAGTACTTC

abundance: -
j_gene: TRBJ2-5
v_gene: TRBV5-1
d_gene: TRBD2
CDR3aa: CASSLFSGETQYF
CDR3nt: TGCGCCAGCAGCTTATTTAGCGGGGAGACCCAGTACTTC

abundance: -
j_gene: TRBJ2-3
v_gene: TRBV4-3
d_gene: TRBD2
CDR3aa: CASSHAGGELSDTQYF
CDR3nt: TGCGCCAGCAGCCACGCGGGGGGGGAGTTATCAGATACGCAGTATTTT

abundance: many
j_gene: TRBJ2-1
v_gene: TRBV5-1
d_gene: TRBD2
CDR3aa: CASSFGGGAHNEQFF
CDR3nt: TGCGCCAGCAGCTTCGGCGGGGGGGCCCACAATGAGCAGTTCTTC

abundance: -
j_gene: TRBJ1-1
v_gene: TRBV29-1
d_gene: TRBD1
CDR3aa: CSVDRGLNTEAFF
CDR3nt: TGCAGCGTTGACAGGGGGCTGAACACTGAAGCTTTCTTT

abundance: -
j_gene: TRBJ1-1
v_gene: TRBV20-1
d_gene: -
CDR3aa: CSARDPQGRNTEAFF
CDR3nt: TGCAGTGCTAGAGATCCCCAGGGTCGGAACACTGAAGCTTTCTTT

abundance: -
j_gene: TRBJ1-4
v_gene: TRBV20-1
d_gene: -
CDR3aa: CSARKDEKLFF
CDR3nt: TGCAGTGCTAGGAAAGATGAAAAACTGTTTTTT

abundance: many
j_gene: TRBJ1-1
v_gene: TRBV10-3
d_gene: -
CDR3aa: CAIRTGPLLNTEAFF
CDR3nt: TGTGCCATCCGAACGGGACCGCTGCTTAACACTGAAGCTTTCTTT

abundance: few
j_gene: TRBJ1-1
v_gene: TRBV9
d_gene: -
CDR3aa: CASSRGGLVFF
CDR3nt: TGTGCCAGCAGCCGGGGAGGTTTAGTATTCTTT

abundance: few
j_gene: TRBJ1-6
v_gene: TRBV20-1
d_gene: -
CDR3aa: CSAKRTARSSYNSPLHF
CDR3nt: TGCAGTGCTAAGCGGACGGCCAGAAGCTCCTATAATTCACCCCTCCACTTT

abundance: many
j_gene: TRBJ2-3
v_gene: TRBV7-2
d_gene: -
CDR3aa: CASSSRAGTDTQYF
CDR3nt: TGTGCCAGCAGCTCCCGGGCAGGGACAGATACGCAGTATTTT

abundance: few
j_gene: TRBJ1-1
v_gene: TRBV7-3
d_gene: TRBD1
CDR3aa: CASSITGTGKGYTEAFF
CDR3nt: TGTGCCAGCAGCATAACCGGGACAGGGAAGGGGTACACTGAAGCTTTCTTT

abundance: many
j_gene: TRBJ2-1
v_gene: TRBV4-2
d_gene: TRBD2
CDR3aa: CASSQERRGYDEQFF
CDR3nt: TGTGCCAGCAGCCAAGAACGGCGGGGGTACGATGAGCAGTTCTTC

abundance: many
j_gene: TRBJ2-5
v_gene: TRBV3-1
d_gene: -
CDR3aa: CASSHGTGTGTQYF
CDR3nt: TGTGCCAGCAGCCATGGGACGGGTACAGGTACCCAGTACTTC

abundance: -
j_gene: TRBJ1-6
v_gene: TRBV7-9
d_gene: -
CDR3aa: CASSPGTSPTPLHF
CDR3nt: TGTGCCAGCAGTCCCGGGACATCCCCAACACCCCTCCACTTT

abundance: -
j_gene: TRBJ1-1
v_gene: TRBV5-1
d_gene: TRBD1
CDR3aa: CASRLTGGREAFF
CDR3nt: TGCGCCAGCAGGCTGACAGGGGGCAGAGAAGCTTTCTTT

abundance: -
j_gene: TRBJ1-2
v_gene: TRBV6-2/TRBV6-3
d_gene: TRBD1
CDR3aa: CASSYNPRRGKVFYGYTF
CDR3nt: TGTGCCAGCAGTTACAATCCCCGCAGGGGGAAGGTCTTTTATGGCTACACCTTC

abundance: few
j_gene: TRBJ2-2
v_gene: TRBV5-1
d_gene: -
CDR3aa: CASSSTPRGTGELFF
CDR3nt: TGCGCCAGCAGCTCGACACCCCGGGGTACCGGGGAGCTGTTTTTT

abundance: -
j_gene: TRBJ1-4
v_gene: TRBV7-2
d_gene: TRBD1
CDR3aa: CASSSPGQGDEKLFF
CDR3nt: TGTGCCAGCAGCTCGCCGGGACAGGGGGATGAAAAACTGTTTTTT